Below, 2 T cell receptor beta chains from the same sample are listed, as sequenced in a study of OX40 agonist ivuxolimab in advanced cancers. Clones were read by immunoSEQ multiplex PCR, and TCRdb kept only the in-frame ones, dropping some. In the table there are around 40,000 clones, 82% of which are singletons. Sequenced material: CD4+ or CD8+ T cells sorted from blood, taken in a trial of the OX40 agonist ivuxolimab. The receptors come from an adult with an advanced solid tumor such as melanoma, head and neck, liver or kidney cancer.

The chain couples TRBV10-3 to TRBJ2-1; the match to TRBD1 covers 7 bases. J was trimmed by 9 bases and V by 2 bases; bases with no gene match: 4. CDR1 is ENHRY, CDR2 SYGVKD, per germline. The CDR3 extends over 13 amino acids. CDR3 residues: CAISEGKGAEQFF. In DNA form, the CDR3 reads TGTGCCATCAGTGAGGGAAAGGGGGCTGAGCAGTTCTTC.

By proportion, this clone is medium-sized. This chain connects TRBV5-1 to TRBJ1-6; a possible D gene is TRBD1 (6 bases). This CDR3 is built from 14 residues. Looked up from germline, CDR1 is SGHRS and CDR2 is YFSETQ. V dropped 5 bases and J dropped 10 bases, with 16 bases sitting between them. CDR3 in DNA: TGCGCCAGCAGGGTAGGGCAGGGACAATCACCCCTCCACTTT. It encodes CASRVGQGQSPLHF.